What follows are 20 T cell receptor beta chains derived from one specimen sequenced in a study of T-cell reconstitution after alpha-beta-depleted transplantation in children listed by TCRdb under 2016. Library preparation used PCR. The instrument given in TCRdb is Illumina HiSeq 2500. TCR library preparation used molecular barcoding, with unique molecular identifiers applied to normalize quantification of the TCRbeta repertoire. In-frame beta chains were kept once TCRdb had trimmed the public reads at Q25 with fastp and called clones with MiXCR. Identical CDR3 proteins give one entry, which carries the most common genes and DNA. This sample gives around 210,000 distinct CDR3 sequences in total; under 8.5% of them show up just once. Of the sample, less than 7% is held by the ten largest clones. The treatment or condition label for this specimen denotes: allogeneic hematopoietic cell transplantation with graft depleted of TCRalphabeta T cells and CD19 B cells.

The specimen comprised PBMCs, sampled before TCRalphabeta/CD19-depleted stem cell transplant. The source of these receptors is a boy between 2 and 10 years old with acute lymphoblastic leukemia, due to receive a stem cell transplant.

The chain carries TRBV13 and TRBJ1-1, with unresolved D. The CDR3 contains 18 residues. CDR1 and CDR2 (germline): PRHDT, FYEKMQ (reference sequence). The V end was cut by 2 bases, the J end by 0 bases, with 19 bases between. The DNA for the CDR3 is TGTGCCAGCAGCTTAAGCAGAAAACCTTCCCTAATGAACACTGAAGCTTTCTTT. Its protein is CASSLSRKPSLMNTEAFF.

In its sample, this clonotype was seen a few times. The CDR3 DNA reads TGTGCCAGCAGCTTAGAAAGGGCGGCTACCGGGGAGCTGTTTTTT. Translating it yields CASSLERAATGELFF. The rearrangement joins TRBV7-9 to TRBJ2-2, with no clear D. The CDR3 is 15 amino acids. Germline V gives CDR1 SEHNR, CDR2 FQNEAQ (reference sequence). V lost 1 base, J lost 5 bases, and 11 bases lay in between.

This clonotype appeared many times. The chain uses TRBV2 and TRBJ2-1, with D possibly matching TRBD2 (6 bases). This CDR3 comprises 13 residues. V lost 6 bases, J lost 10 bases, and 16 bases lay in between. Germline CDR1 is SNHLY and CDR2 is FYNNEI. The DNA for the CDR3 is TGTGCCAGCAGAAGCAGACCGGGGAGGGAGCAGTTCTTC. Encoded protein: CASRSRPGREQFF. Based on the CDR3 plus reference TRBV2 and TRBJ2-1, the full variable domain is EPEVTQTPSHQVTQMGQEVILRCVPISNHLYFYWYRQILGQKVEFLVSFYNNEISEKSEIFDDQFSVERPDGSNFTLKIRSTKLEDSAMYFCASRSRPGREQFFGPGTRLTVL.

This clonotype has a count of ten or more. The rearrangement uses TRBV7-9 and TRBJ2-7, with a possible D match to TRBD1 (6 bases). CDR3 length: 14 amino acids. Germline V lookup: CDR1 SEHNR, CDR2 FQNEAQ (reference sequence). V lost 3 bases to trimming and J lost 6 bases, with 15 bases between them. The CDR3 sequence is CASSFNPQGSEQYF. DNA for the CDR3: TGTGCCAGCAGCTTTAACCCACAGGGCAGCGAGCAGTACTTC.

This clonotype was seen repeatedly, ten times or more. The genes are TRBV5-1 and TRBJ2-1; D gene uncertain. Trimming pared 6 bases from V and 9 bases from J, leaving 16 bases between. This CDR3 spans 13 amino acids. CDR1 is SGHRS and CDR2 is YFSETQ in the germline V gene. CDR3 region: CASKLRSMSEQFF. The CDR3 DNA is TGCGCCAGCAAACTACGCAGCATGAGTGAGCAGTTCTTC.

This clonotype was picked up many times. This chain links TRBV5-1 with TRBJ2-7; D unclear. Germline CDR1 is SGHRS and CDR2 is YFSETQ. This CDR3 has 12 residues. V lost 4 bases and J 4 bases, leaving 9 bases between the germline ends. The CDR3 DNA reads TGCGCCAGCAGCGACCTAGGGTACGAGCAGTACTTC. It is translated as CASSDLGYEQYF.

This clonotype was counted ten times or more. V is TRBV28 and J is TRBJ2-1; 7 bases line up with TRBD1. Germline CDR1 is MDHEN and CDR2 is SYDVKM. After removal of 9 bases from V and 3 bases from J, the junction contained 11 bases not matched to a gene. This CDR3 spans 15 amino acids. The CDR3, as DNA: TGTGCCAGTCAGCAGGGGGAGAGCGTCTACAATGAGCAGTTCTTC. This translates into CASQQGESVYNEQFF.

This clonotype was seen only a few times. The chain carries TRBV4-2 and TRBJ2-7; D may be TRBD2 (6 bases). Germline CDR1 reads LGHNA; CDR2 reads YNFKEQ. The CDR3 runs 15 residues. The V gene lost 3 bases and the J gene lost 2 bases, with 14 bases spanning the gap. DNA for the CDR3: TGTGCCAGCAGCCAGCCCGGGACTCGGGCCTACGAGCAGTACTTC. This gives the protein CASSQPGTRAYEQYF.

This clonotype was found many times. This rearrangement joins TRBV11-1 to TRBJ1-1; 8 positions agree with TRBD1. V lost 6 bases and J lost 1; bases outside the gene matches: 10. Per the germline V gene, CDR1 is SGHAT and CDR2 is FQDESV (reference sequence). This CDR3 is built from 16 residues. CDR3 in DNA: TGTGCCAGCAGTCCTCGGCGGGACAGGACGAACACTGAAGCTTTCTTT. It translates to CASSPRRDRTNTEAFF.

Many counts were recorded for this clonotype. This chain links TRBV15 with TRBJ2-1; TRBD1 might be the D (6 bases). V was pared by 1 base and J by 6 bases, with 13 bases between. CDR3 length equals 15 residues. Germline CDR1 LNHNV, CDR2 YYDKDF (reference sequence). CDR3 sequence reads: CATSRGGPGANEQFF. As DNA, the CDR3 is TGTGCCACCAGCAGAGGGGGTCCAGGGGCCAATGAGCAGTTCTTC. The variable domain in full, completed from reference TRBV15 and TRBJ2-1, reads DAMVIQNPRYQVTQFGKPVTLSCSQTLNHNVMYWYQQKSSQAPKLLFHYYDKDFNNEADTPDNFQSRRPNTSFCFLDIRSPGLGDTAMYLCATSRGGPGANEQFFGPGTRLTVL.

V gene TRBV28 combines with J gene TRBJ2-2; D not resolved. Trimming cost V 3 bases and J 6 bases, with 5 bases left between them. Germline values: CDR1 MDHEN, CDR2 SYDVKM. This CDR3 comprises 12 residues. CDR3 amino acids: CASSFVSGELFF. The CDR3 nucleotides read TGTGCCAGCAGTTTTGTTTCCGGGGAGCTGTTTTTT.

This clonotype was counted a few times. This chain joins TRBV7-2 and TRBJ2-7; either TRBD1 or TRBD2 may fit D (5 bases each). The germline V and J ends were trimmed by 1 base and 5 bases, with 18 bases remaining between them. Germline values: CDR1 SGHTA, CDR2 FQGNSA. The CDR3 runs to 16 residues. The CDR3: CASSLDSGGPGNEQYF. The DNA for the CDR3 is TGTGCCAGCAGCTTAGATTCGGGCGGGCCAGGGAACGAGCAGTACTTC.

The chain joins TRBV28 to TRBJ2-3; 10 bases match TRBD2. Trimming took 6 bases from V and 0 from J; bases not matched to a gene: 3. Germline loops: CDR1 MDHEN, CDR2 SYDVKM. The CDR3 has 15 residues. This chain's CDR3 is CASSIAGGSTDTQYF. As DNA, the CDR3 is TGTGCCAGCAGCATAGCGGGAGGTAGCACAGATACGCAGTATTTT.

This clonotype has ten or more counts. The chain recombines TRBV20-1 with TRBJ2-4; the D is unclear. The CDR3 totals 14 residues. V was shortened by 6 bases and J by 0 bases, with 12 bases between the two germline ends. Germline V gene lookup returns CDR1 DFQATT and CDR2 SNEGSKA (reference sequence). The CDR3 is CSAPSVVAKNIQYF. CDR3 DNA: TGCAGTGCCCCATCGGTAGTAGCCAAAAACATTCAGTACTTC.

This clonotype came up many times. The V and J genes are TRBV7-2 and TRBJ2-3; 14 positions match TRBD2. This CDR3 has 18 residues. V trimming: 10 bases; J trimming: 0 bases; junction bases outside the gene matches: 12. Looked up from germline, CDR1 is SGHTA and CDR2 is FQGNSA. CDR3 nucleotides: TGTGCCATCGTTACCAGGACTAGCGGGGGGCTTAGCACAGATACGCAGTATTTT. Encoded protein: CAIVTRTSGGLSTDTQYF.

The sample holds a few counts of this clonotype. The chain is built from TRBV7-9 and TRBJ1-3; 8 bases agree with TRBD1. The CDR3 sequence is 13 residues long. The ends lost 5 bases at V and 10 bases at J; junction bases unmatched: 7. CDR1 and CDR2 from the germline V gene are SEHNR and FQNEAQ (reference sequence). In DNA, the CDR3 is TGTGCCAGCAGCCTTCAGGGGGCGCGGACCATATATTTT. Amino acids: CASSLQGARTIYF.

This clonotype was observed a few times. The rearrangement joins TRBV11-2 to TRBJ2-3; possible D gene TRBD1, 6 bases. CDR3 length equals 14 residues. Germline CDR1 is SGHAT and CDR2 is FQNNGV. Trimming left V 5 bases short and J 2 bases short, with 11 bases between. The DNA for the CDR3 is TGTGCCAGCAGCGTGGACAGACACACAGATACGCAGTATTTT. It encodes CASSVDRHTDTQYF.

Ten or more counts support this clonotype. V is TRBV12-3 or TRBV12-4 and J is TRBJ2-7, with D perhaps TRBD2 (5 bases). The CDR3 runs 13 residues. Trimming shortened V by 8 bases and J by 3 bases, and 14 bases separated the two germline ends. The CDR3 DNA follows: TGTGCCAGCGGAACTAGTACCAACTACGAGCAGTACTTC. This translates into CASGTSTNYEQYF.

Many counts were recorded for this clonotype. J is TRBJ2-1 and V is TRBV29-1; D is undetermined. CDR1 SQVTM and CDR2 ANQGSEA come from the germline V gene. Between the trimmed V and J ends, which lost 4 bases and 0 bases, there was a span of 7 bases. The CDR3 covers 13 residues. This CDR3 reads CSVGISSYNEQFF. CDR3 nucleotide sequence: TGCAGCGTTGGGATTAGCTCCTACAATGAGCAGTTCTTC.

This clonotype was observed many times. The chain couples TRBV6-2 or TRBV6-3 to TRBJ2-7; D gene uncertain. Per germline, CDR1 MNHEY and CDR2 SVGEGT. V was cut by 6 bases and J by 7 bases, with 19 bases left in between. There are 14 residues in the CDR3. The CDR3 coding sequence is TGTGCCAGCAGCCCTCCTTGGTTTCGTCGGGAGCAGTACTTC. Residues: CASSPPWFRREQYF.